This T cell receptor (beta chain) derives from a study of shared clonotypes between healthy human individuals. Study results and caveats: Depth of sequencing was expected to influence donor clonotype sharing.

Each cell subset's genomic DNA was divided evenly among several immunoSEQ plates. Sequenced by immunoSEQ multiplex PCR; TCRdb stores in-frame clones only, minus some. Among some 1 million clones listed, about 75% were seen once. About this clone: Its specificity is not known. Germline is not matched at one junction end, which may reflect a read error.

CDR3 length: 12 residues. Germline-derived CDR1 and CDR2 are ENHRY and SYGVKD. The rearrangement links TRBV10-3 to TRBJ2-7; 10 bases line up with TRBD2. This clonotype was sampled from a man aged 18 to 35 in good health. Sequenced sample: memory CD4+ T cells sorted from blood. The subset here: CD45RA-negative fraction. CDR3 nucleotides: TGTGCCATCAGTGAGTCCGTGGGACTAGCGCTTTTC. Its translation: CAISESVGLALF.